This T cell receptor beta chain was sequenced in a study of blood T cell repertoires in COVID-19. About the study: In each case, the material was cDNA or gDNA derived from T cells, B-cell-depleted T cells, or PBMCs.

Authors' methods: Reference gene primer amplification gave estimated nucleated cell counts. Using immunoSEQ multiplex PCR, the repertoire was profiled, and TCRdb retains in-frame clones only, with some absent. That table furnishes V, J and clone size, whereas the DNA furnished D and trimming. The data contain over 110,000 clones, about 70% of them singletons. The receptor comes from a man aged 80 or over with acute or convalescent COVID-19. Specimen: peripheral blood.

For the CDR3, the DNA is TGTGCCAGCGGGGCGGGGGGGCTCACAGATACGCAGTATTTT. Its translation is CASGAGGLTDTQYF. This chain connects TRBV6-5 to TRBJ2-3, with 9 bases that match TRBD2. This CDR3 is 14 amino acids long. CDR1 is MNHEY and CDR2 is SVGAGI in the germline V gene. Trimming at V came to 8 bases and at J to 2 bases, leaving 5 bases not matched to a gene.